This TCR beta chain was found in a study of blood T cell repertoires in COVID-19. Study overall: Samples of COVID-19 (acute and convalescent) were obtained from the United States, Italy and Spain. Sample material is recorded as cDNA or gDNA derived from T cells, B-cell-depleted T cells, or PBMCs.

V lost 0 bases to trimming and J lost 6 bases, with 9 bases between them. CDR3 length: 13 amino acids. Germline V gene lookup returns CDR1 SGHNT and CDR2 YYREEE (reference sequence). Clinical histories supplied by participants themselves formed the basis of cohort assignment. Donors in Cohort 3 who had recovered were those with two negative PCRs, healthcare professional clearance, or resolution of their symptoms. Here immunoSEQ multiplex PCR was the method, and the copy in TCRdb shows in-frame clones only, minus some. The sample lists around 310,000 clones; approximately 90% were seen once. The sequenced sample consisted of PBMCs or T cells enriched from blood (not recorded which). The TCR sequence derives from a woman in her 40s who had recovered from COVID-19. This sequence joins TRBV5-4 and TRBJ1-2; tentative D call: TRBD1 (5 bases). The CDR3 DNA reads TGTGCCAGCAGCTTGGGGGCAGGGAATGGCTACACCTTC. Residues: CASSLGAGNGYTF.